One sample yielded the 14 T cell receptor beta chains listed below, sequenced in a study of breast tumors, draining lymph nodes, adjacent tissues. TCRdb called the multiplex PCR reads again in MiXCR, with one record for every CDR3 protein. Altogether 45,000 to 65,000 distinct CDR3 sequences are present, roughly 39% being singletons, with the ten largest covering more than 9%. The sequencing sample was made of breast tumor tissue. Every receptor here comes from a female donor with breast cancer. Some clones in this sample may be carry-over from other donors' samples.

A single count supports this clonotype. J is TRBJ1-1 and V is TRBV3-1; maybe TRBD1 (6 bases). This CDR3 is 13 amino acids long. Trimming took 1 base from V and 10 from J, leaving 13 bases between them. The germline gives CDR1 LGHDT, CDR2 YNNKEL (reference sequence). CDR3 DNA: TGTGCCAGCAGCCAAGGCCCCGGGGGCATAGCTTTCTTT. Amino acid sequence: CASSQGPGGIAFF.

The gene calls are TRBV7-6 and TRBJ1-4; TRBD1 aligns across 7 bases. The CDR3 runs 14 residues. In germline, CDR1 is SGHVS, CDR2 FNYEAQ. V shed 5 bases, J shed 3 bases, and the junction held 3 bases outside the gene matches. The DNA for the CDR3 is TGTGCCAGCAGCCCTCAGGGGGCTAATGAAAAACTGTTTTTT. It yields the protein CASSPQGANEKLFF.

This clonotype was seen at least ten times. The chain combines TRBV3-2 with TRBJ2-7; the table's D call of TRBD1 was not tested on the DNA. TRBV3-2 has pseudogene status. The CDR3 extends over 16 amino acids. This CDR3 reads CASSLARDRSSYEQYF. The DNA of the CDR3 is TGTGCCAGCAGCCTAGCCCGGGACAGGAGCTCCTACGAGCAGTACTTC.

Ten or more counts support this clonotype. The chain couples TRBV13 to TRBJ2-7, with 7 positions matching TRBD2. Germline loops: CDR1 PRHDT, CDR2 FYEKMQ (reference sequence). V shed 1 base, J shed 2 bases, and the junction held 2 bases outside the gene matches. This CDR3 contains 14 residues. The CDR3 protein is CASSLDRGAYEQYF. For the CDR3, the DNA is TGTGCCAGCAGCTTAGATCGGGGGGCCTACGAGCAGTACTTC.

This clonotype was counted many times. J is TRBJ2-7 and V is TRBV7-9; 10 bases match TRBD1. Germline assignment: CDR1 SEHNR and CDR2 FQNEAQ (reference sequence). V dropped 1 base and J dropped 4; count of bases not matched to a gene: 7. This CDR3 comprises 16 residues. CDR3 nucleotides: TGTGCCAGCAGCTTAGGACAGGGGGCTTTAGTATACGAGCAGTACTTC. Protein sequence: CASSLGQGALVYEQYF.

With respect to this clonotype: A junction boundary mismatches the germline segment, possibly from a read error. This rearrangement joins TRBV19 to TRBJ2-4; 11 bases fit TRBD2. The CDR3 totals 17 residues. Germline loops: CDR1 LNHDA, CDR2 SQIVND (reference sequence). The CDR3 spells CASSILETSGSRYIQSF. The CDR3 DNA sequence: TGTGCCAGTAGTATTCTCGAAACTAGCGGGAGTAGGTACATTCAGTCCTTC.

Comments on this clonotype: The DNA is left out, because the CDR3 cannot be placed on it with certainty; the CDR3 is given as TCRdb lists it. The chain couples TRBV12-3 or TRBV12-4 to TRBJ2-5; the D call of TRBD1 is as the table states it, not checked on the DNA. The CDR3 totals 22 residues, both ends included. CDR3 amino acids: CASSLGVGEQYFGPGLVATQYF.

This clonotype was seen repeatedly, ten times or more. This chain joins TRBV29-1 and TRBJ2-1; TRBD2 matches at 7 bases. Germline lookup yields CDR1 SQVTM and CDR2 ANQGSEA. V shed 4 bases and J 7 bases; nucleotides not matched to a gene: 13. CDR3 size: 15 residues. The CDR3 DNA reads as TGCAGCGTTGTGGGTGGGGCGGGAGTTGTGAATGAGCAGTTCTTC. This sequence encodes CSVVGGAGVVNEQFF.

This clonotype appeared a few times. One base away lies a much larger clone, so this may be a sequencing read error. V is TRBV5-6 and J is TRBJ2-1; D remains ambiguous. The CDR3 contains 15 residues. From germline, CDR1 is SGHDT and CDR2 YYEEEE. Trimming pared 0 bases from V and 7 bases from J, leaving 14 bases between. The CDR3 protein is CASSLGTSASNEQFF. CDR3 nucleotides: TGTGCCAGCAGCTTGGGCACCTCTGCCAGTAATGAGCAGTTCTTC.

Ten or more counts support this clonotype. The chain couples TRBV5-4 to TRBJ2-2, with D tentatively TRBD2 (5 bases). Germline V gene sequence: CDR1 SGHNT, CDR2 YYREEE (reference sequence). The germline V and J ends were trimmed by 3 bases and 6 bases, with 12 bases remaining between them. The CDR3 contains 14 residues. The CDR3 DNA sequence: TGTGCCAGCAGCTCTCCGGGATTGTCCGGGGAGCTGTTTTTT. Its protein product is CASSSPGLSGELFF.

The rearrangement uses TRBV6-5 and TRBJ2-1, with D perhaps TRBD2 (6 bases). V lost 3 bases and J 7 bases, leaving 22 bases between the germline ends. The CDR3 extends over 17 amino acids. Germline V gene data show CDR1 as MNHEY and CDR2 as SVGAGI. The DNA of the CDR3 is TGTGCCAGCAGTTATGCCCCTTTGACTAGTGGGAGAAATGAGCAGTTCTTC. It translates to CASSYAPLTSGRNEQFF.

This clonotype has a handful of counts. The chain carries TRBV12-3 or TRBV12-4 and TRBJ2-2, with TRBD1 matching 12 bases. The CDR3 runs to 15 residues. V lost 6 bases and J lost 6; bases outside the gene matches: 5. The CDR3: CASSFRDRGPGELFF. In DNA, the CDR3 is TGTGCCAGCAGCTTCCGGGACAGGGGGCCCGGGGAGCTGTTTTTT.

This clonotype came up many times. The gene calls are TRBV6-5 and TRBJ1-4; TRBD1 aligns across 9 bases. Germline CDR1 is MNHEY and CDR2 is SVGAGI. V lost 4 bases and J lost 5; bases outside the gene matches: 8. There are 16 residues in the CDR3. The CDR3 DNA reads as TGTGCCAGCAGTTCAACCCCCGGGACAGGGAATGAAAAACTGTTTTTT. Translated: CASSSTPGTGNEKLFF.

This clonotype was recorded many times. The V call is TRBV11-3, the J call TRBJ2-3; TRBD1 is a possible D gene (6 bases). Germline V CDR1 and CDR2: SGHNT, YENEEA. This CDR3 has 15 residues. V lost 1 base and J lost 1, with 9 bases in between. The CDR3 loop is CASSLGAGGTDTQYF. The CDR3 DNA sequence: TGTGCCAGCAGCTTAGGAGCAGGGGGCACAGATACGCAGTATTTT.